One T cell receptor beta chain is described in this entry. There are many counts of this clonotype. Its target antigen remains unknown. Base qualities are not provided; no much larger clone lies one nucleotide away. These data come from a study of human T cells and chemical hapten exposure (dated by TCRdb to the early 2020s). Regarding the complete study: For sensitization, 2% DPC in acetone was applied to a roughly 2 cm by roughly 2 cm area of upper inner arm skin. Peripheral blood TCR repertoire changes were tracked in vivo in alopecia patients during primary and secondary sensitization to the hapten diphenylcyclopropenone (DPC). Twenty-nine alopecia patients provided blood for TCR sequencing at one to four time points (pre-sensitization, 2, 6 and 24 weeks). Libraries were pooled for sequencing, and variation in per-sample TCR yields was attributed mainly to small differences in library volumes within the pool. Patch tests used Finn chambers with 0.01% DPC on the upper back, scored after 6 days by International Contact Dermatitis Research Group standards. Blood was sampled from patients pre-sensitization (week 0) and at 2, 6 and about 24 weeks after DPC sensitization. Patients additionally received weekly therapeutic DPC doses to the scalp throughout the roughly 25-week study period. The patient cohort, mostly female, included alopecia areata with under or over 50% scalp involvement, alopecia totalis and alopecia universalis. What the authors observed across the whole study: Patch test score was positively correlated with the number of PT1 expanded TCRs, with significance at thresholds 8, 16 and 32 but not at 4. DPC sensitization did not change how many TCRs were above 1 in 1000 frequency, and no evidence was found of alterations in global repertoire structure. Because all patients had alopecia, a presumed autoimmune disease, the immune response of the patients might differ from that of healthy individuals. Compared with pre-sensitization or healthy control sets, expanded TCRs formed significantly more large CDR3 similarity clusters, which is consistent with antigen-driven responses. Repeated subsampling changed both the strength of the expansion versus patch-test correlation and the threshold at which that correlation became significant.

The library was generated by RACE. TCRdb names NextSeq 500 as the instrument used. Library preparation attached unique molecular identifiers to individual cDNA molecules for quantitative, reproducible TCR counting. From each blood RNA sample, both TCR alpha and TCR beta chains were sequenced. Turning to the authors' computational methods: A median of roughly 98,000 TCRs per sample was observed, with a range of roughly 20,000 to 750,000. The Decombinator software suite was used to annotate the V, J and CDR3 of the TCR reads. For PS versus PT1 abundance plots, all samples were subsampled to the same number of TCRs (28,000). Expanded TCRs were defined as absent before sensitization and observed at least eight times at the 2-week time point. In-frame beta chains were kept once TCRdb had trimmed the public reads at Q25 with fastp and called clones with MiXCR. Rows matching on CDR3 protein sequence are summarized as one entry with the most common DNA and genes. The V and J calls were not made by the authors but by TCRdb's processing. In all, the sample holds a few hundred thousand distinct CDR3 sequences, and roughly 6% of those were seen once. The ten biggest clones cover about 8.7% of the sample.

In light of the paper, this sample's time point label describes: pre-sensitization, week 0. The treatment or condition tag for this specimen amounts to: therapeutic diphenylcyclopropenone sensitization with weekly scalp DPC. Blood at each patch-test visit was drawn before the patch test was applied. To be eligible, patients had to be aged 18 to 70, diagnosed with alopecia and judged suitable for DPC therapy, while pregnant patients were excluded. Total RNA was extracted from unfractionated whole blood collected in Tempus Blood RNA tubes. V is pruned by 2 bases and J by 3 bases, leaving 6 bases of the junction without a gene match. In the germline V gene, CDR1 corresponds to SQVTM and CDR2 to ANQGSEA. Reading from cysteine to phenylalanine, the CDR3 counts 15 amino acids. Just CDR3 DNA is preserved here, 45 bases in frame from base 1.

The sequence was collected from a woman in her late teens or twenties with alopecia areata. Some clones in this sample may be carry-over from other donors' samples. The specimen comprised whole blood, sampled in connection with sensitization to the hapten diphenylcyclopropenone (DPC). The chain uses TRBV29-1 and TRBJ2-3, with TRBD2 matching 9 junction bases. CDR3 region: CSVESLAGSTDTQYF. The base sequence is TGCAGCGTTGAAAGTCTAGCGGGGAGTACAGATACGCAGTATTTT.